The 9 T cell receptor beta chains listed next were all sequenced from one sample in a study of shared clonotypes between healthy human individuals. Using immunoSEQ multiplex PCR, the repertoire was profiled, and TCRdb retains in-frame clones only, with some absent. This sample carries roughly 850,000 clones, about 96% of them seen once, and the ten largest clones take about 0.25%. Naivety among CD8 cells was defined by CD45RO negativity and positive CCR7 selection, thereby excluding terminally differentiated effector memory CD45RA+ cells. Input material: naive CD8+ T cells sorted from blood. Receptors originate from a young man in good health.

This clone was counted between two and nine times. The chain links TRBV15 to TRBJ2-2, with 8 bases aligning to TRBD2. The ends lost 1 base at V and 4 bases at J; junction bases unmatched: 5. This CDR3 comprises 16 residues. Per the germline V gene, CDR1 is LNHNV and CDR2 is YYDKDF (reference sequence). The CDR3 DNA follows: TGTGCCACCAGCAGAGCACGGGAGGGCCTCACCGGGGAGCTGTTTTTT. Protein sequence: CATSRAREGLTGELFF.

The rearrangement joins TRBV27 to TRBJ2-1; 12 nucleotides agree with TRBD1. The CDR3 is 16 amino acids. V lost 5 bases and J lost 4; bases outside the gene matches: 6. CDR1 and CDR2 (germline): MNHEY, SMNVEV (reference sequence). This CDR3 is CASSPGTGGAYNEQFF. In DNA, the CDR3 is TGTGCCAGCAGTCCCGGGACAGGGGGCGCGTACAATGAGCAGTTCTTC.

CDR3 coding DNA: TGTGCCAGCAGCGAGCCCAGCGGGGGGCAAAACAGGCAGACCCAGTACTTC. Translated: CASSEPSGGQNRQTQYF. This chain uses TRBV9 with TRBJ2-5; 9 bases fit TRBD2. Germline CDR1 SGDLS, CDR2 YYNGEE. The CDR3 covers 17 residues. V lost 3 bases and J lost 6; bases outside the gene matches: 15.

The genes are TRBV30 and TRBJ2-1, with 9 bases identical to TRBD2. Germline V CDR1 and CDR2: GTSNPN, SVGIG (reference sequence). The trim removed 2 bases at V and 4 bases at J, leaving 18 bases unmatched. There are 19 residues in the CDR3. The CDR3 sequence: CAWSPTTLSRTSVYNEQFF. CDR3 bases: TGTGCCTGGAGTCCGACCACCCTTAGTCGGACTAGCGTATACAATGAGCAGTTCTTC.

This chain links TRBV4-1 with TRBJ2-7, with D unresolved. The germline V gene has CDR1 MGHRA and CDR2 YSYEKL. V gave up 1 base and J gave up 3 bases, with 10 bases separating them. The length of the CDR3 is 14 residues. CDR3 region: CASSQVSQDYEQYF. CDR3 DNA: TGCGCCAGCAGCCAAGTCAGTCAGGACTACGAGCAGTACTTC.

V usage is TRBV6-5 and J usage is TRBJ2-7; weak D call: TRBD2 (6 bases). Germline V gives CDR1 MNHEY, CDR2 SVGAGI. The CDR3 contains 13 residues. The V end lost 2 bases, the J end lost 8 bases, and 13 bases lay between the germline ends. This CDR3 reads CASSYTEEGQQYF. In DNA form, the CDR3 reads TGTGCCAGCAGTTACACGGAGGAGGGGCAGCAGTACTTC.

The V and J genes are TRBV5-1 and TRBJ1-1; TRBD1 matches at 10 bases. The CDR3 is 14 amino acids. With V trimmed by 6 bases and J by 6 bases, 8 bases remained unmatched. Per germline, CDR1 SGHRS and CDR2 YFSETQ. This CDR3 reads CASTDRDRGAEAFF. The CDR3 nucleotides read TGCGCCAGCACCGACCGGGACAGGGGCGCTGAAGCTTTCTTT.

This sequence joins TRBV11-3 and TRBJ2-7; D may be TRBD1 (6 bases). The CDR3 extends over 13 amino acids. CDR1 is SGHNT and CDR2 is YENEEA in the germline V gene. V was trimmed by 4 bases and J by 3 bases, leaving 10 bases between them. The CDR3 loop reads CASSSQGHYEQYF. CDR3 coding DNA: TGTGCCAGCAGCTCCCAGGGACACTACGAGCAGTACTTC. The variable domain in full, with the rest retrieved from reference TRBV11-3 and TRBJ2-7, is EAGVVQSPRYKIIEKKQPVAFWCNPISGHNTLYWYLQNLGQGPELLIRYENEEAVDDSQLPKDRFSAERLKGVDSTLKIQPAELGDSAVYLCASSSQGHYEQYFGPGTRLTVT.

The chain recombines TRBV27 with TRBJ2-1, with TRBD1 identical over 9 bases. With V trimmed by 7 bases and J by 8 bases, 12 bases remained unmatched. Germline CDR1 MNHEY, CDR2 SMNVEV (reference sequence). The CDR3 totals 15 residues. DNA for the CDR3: TGTGCCAGCATGTACGGGACAGGGTCCATGTATGAGCAGTTCTTC. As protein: CASMYGTGSMYEQFF.